Sequencing of this T cell receptor (beta chain) was carried out in a study of T-cell memory formation after mild COVID-19 listed by TCRdb under 2021. At the level of the whole study: TCR sequence clusters from the two donors were largely donor specific. Longitudinal TCRalpha and TCRbeta repertoire sequencing tracked T-cell clones expanding and contracting after mild COVID-19 in a couple of donors. Two young, previously healthy adult volunteers, one female and one male, were included in the cohort.

General findings and caveats noted by the study authors: Some responding clones were detected in pre-infection memory, which suggested that pre-existing cross-reactive memory T cells had joined the SARS-CoV-2 response. Contracting CD4+ clones were found mainly in CM and EM memory subsets, while CD8+ clones were enriched in EMRA. The study included only a couple of mild cases, and larger cohorts that include severe cases with pre-infection samples were judged to be necessary. Balanced CD4/CD8 phenotypes were observed for clones contracting from day 15 to 85, whereas a bias towards CD4+ was observed for a second wave of clones expanding from day 15 to 37. Whether the second-wave clones peaking on day 37 were SARS-CoV-2 specific was not confirmed.

PBMCs were isolated by Ficoll-Paque density gradient centrifugation. V is pared back by 9 bases and J by 0 bases, with 12 bases lying between the germline termini. The CDR3 spans 14 residues, from the cysteine through the phenylalanine. The CDR3 DNA has 42 bases and is translated from base 1. The sequencer listed for this sample is Illumina NovaSeq 6000. Using 5'RACE with constant-segment primers, TCRalpha and TCRbeta cDNA libraries were constructed, with sample barcodes and unique molecular identifiers added in the process. Trizol reagent was used to extract RNA from every sample. Library amplification was performed in two PCR steps, and a second sample barcode and Illumina TruSeq adapters were introduced in the second step. Sequencing of the libraries was done on an Illumina NovaSeq, producing 2 x 150 bp paired-end reads. Per the authors' processing: Demultiplexing of reads and collapsing into UMI-guided consensus sequences were performed with migec v1.2.7. Using mixcr v2.1.11, UMI consensuses were aligned to TRA and TRB V and J templates and then assembled into clonotypes. A clonotype was counted as expanded or contracted only if both edgeR and NoisET called the change significant, with noise models trained on biological replicates. For edgeR calls, the cutoffs were a false discovery rate-adjusted p below 0.01 and a log2 fold-change threshold of 1. As an exploratory analysis of dynamics, PCA with hierarchical clustering was applied to max-normalized trajectories of the 1000 most abundant clonotypes. Separately sequenced CD4+ and CD8+ repertoires were used to assign a CD4 or CD8 phenotype to each responding clone. In TCRdb, the public reads were trimmed at Q25 with fastp and aligned with MiXCR, with productive beta chains retained. Every entry covers one CDR3 protein and lists the most common genes and DNA from its rows. These V and J calls are TCRdb output, not the study's own analysis. This sample holds a few hundred thousand distinct CDR3 sequences; about 17% were observed only once. The ten largest account for roughly 23% of the sample.

Points on this clonotype: It lacks a known antigen. No much larger clonotype is one base removed from it; base qualities were not supplied.

Here the chain combines TRBV12-3 or TRBV12-4 and TRBJ1-5, and perhaps TRBD1 as D gene, on 6 matching bases. The clonotype was recovered from a man in his late teens or twenties who had mild COVID-19 (a few samples of this study predate the infection). The sample titles of this study are shuffled in the database, so cell type and time point are left out; the donor was told from shared clones. Sequencing was performed on PBMCs or a T cell subset sorted from them (not recorded which). The nucleotide sequence is TGTGCCAGTGCCCAGGGGAATAGCAATCAGCCCCAGCATTTT. The resulting protein is CASAQGNSNQPQHF.